Presented here are 5 T cell receptor beta chains from one specimen sequenced in a study of blood T cell repertoires in COVID-19 (dated by TCRdb to the early 2020s). Library prep was done by the immunoSEQ multiplex PCR assay. TCRdb obtained this table from immuneACCESS and retained in-frame rearrangements with V and J assigned. These tables miss some clones; where compared with another copy, unresolved V genes account for less than half of the shortfall, and the remainder is unexplained. In all, the sample holds approximately 300,000 clones, and more than 90% of those were seen once. The ten most abundant clones make up about 18% of the sample. The sample was PBMCs or T cells enriched from blood (not recorded which). Source of these receptors: a woman in her 30s who had recovered from COVID-19.

The chain is built from TRBV5-1 and TRBJ2-2, with TRBD1 identical over 10 bases. V gave up 4 bases and J gave up 4 bases; unmatched junction bases: 7. This CDR3 contains 16 residues. Germline V gives CDR1 SGHRS, CDR2 YFSETQ. The CDR3 DNA follows: TGCGCCAGCAGCGCCACCGGGACAGGGGTCACCGGGGAGCTGTTTTTT. It is translated as CASSATGTGVTGELFF.

This clone has a single count. The V call is TRBV11-3, the J call TRBJ2-1, with 9 bases fitting TRBD2. Per the germline V gene, CDR1 is SGHNT and CDR2 is YENEEA. The CDR3 is 15 residues long. Trimming cost V 0 bases and J 3 bases; bases outside gene matches: 0. Here the CDR3 reads CASSLDSGSYNEQFF. CDR3 bases: TGTGCCAGCAGCTTAGATAGCGGGAGCTACAATGAGCAGTTCTTC.

The chain combines TRBV27 with TRBJ2-1; possible D gene TRBD1, 6 bases. Germline loops: CDR1 MNHEY, CDR2 SMNVEV (reference sequence). The CDR3 covers 16 residues. V was clipped by 0 bases and J by 4 bases, with 13 bases between them. CDR3 DNA sequence: TGTGCCAGCAGTTTATCAGGGGGATCGTTATACAATGAGCAGTTCTTC. Encoded protein: CASSLSGGSLYNEQFF.

The chain is built from TRBV6-4 and TRBJ2-7, with D possibly TRBD1 on 7 matching bases. CDR1 MRHNA and CDR2 SNTAGT come from the germline V gene. There are 16 residues in the CDR3. The V end lost 4 bases, the J end lost 4 bases, and 20 bases lay between the germline ends. For the CDR3, the DNA is TGTGCCAGCAGTGGACTAGATGGGGACAGAGCTTACGAGCAGTACTTC. Residues: CASSGLDGDRAYEQYF.

The CDR3 bases are TGTGCCAGCAGCTTAGGCAGGGTCACTGAAGCTTTCTTT. Amino acid sequence: CASSLGRVTEAFF. The chain is built from TRBV7-9 and TRBJ1-1; D perhaps matches TRBD1 (5 bases). This CDR3 comprises 13 residues. Germline CDR1 and CDR2: SEHNR and FQNEAQ (reference sequence). Trimming shortened V by 1 base and J by 4 bases, and 7 bases separated the two germline ends.